Each of the 7 T cell receptor beta chains below was sequenced from the same sample in a study of CD8+ T cells in alopecia areata. Extracted RNA was reverse transcribed, and the resulting cDNA served as sequencing template. Generated by immunoSEQ multiplex PCR, the TCRdb table keeps only in-frame clones and is missing some. The profile covers about 160,000 clones, with 65% appearing a single time and more than 0.7% taken by the ten largest. Treatment denoted: oral pan-JAK inhibitor, 5-10 mg twice daily. The sample in question was CD4+ T cells sorted from blood, obtained at week 4, from a patient treated with tofacitinib. Every receptor here comes from a human donor with alopecia areata.

The rearrangement links TRBV5-6 to TRBJ2-5, with TRBD1 as a possible D gene (6 bases). Germline V CDR1 and CDR2: SGHDT, YYEEEE. V lost 2 bases to trimming and J lost 5 bases, with 10 bases between them. The CDR3 is made up of 13 amino acids. CDR3 in amino acids: CASSFRGSETQYF. The CDR3 DNA sequence: TGTGCCAGCAGCTTCAGGGGTTCTGAGACCCAGTACTTC.

The rearrangement links TRBV25-1 to TRBJ1-3; D is perhaps TRBD1 (6 bases). This CDR3 is 15 amino acids long. Per the germline V gene, CDR1 is MGHDK and CDR2 is SYGVNS. The ends were cut back, 3 bases at V and 0 bases at J, with 9 bases in the middle. The CDR3 DNA follows: TGTGCCAGCAGTGAGGGACAACTCTCTGGAAACACCATATATTTT. Protein product: CASSEGQLSGNTIYF.

The V call is TRBV7-8, the J call TRBJ2-5; D is uncertain. Germline V gene sequence: CDR1 SGHVS, CDR2 FQNEAQ. V lost 5 bases, J lost 5 bases, and 9 bases lay in between. The CDR3 consists of 12 residues. CDR3 sequence (DNA): TGTGCCAGCAGCCTAATCAGGGAGACCCAGTACTTC. This encodes CASSLIRETQYF.

The rearrangement uses TRBV29-1 and TRBJ1-5; possible D gene TRBD1, 6 bases. The CDR3 has 13 residues. Trimming took off 4 bases at V and 7 bases at J, with 14 bases between the two ends. The V gene's germline CDR1 is SQVTM and CDR2 ANQGSEA. Here the CDR3 DNA reads TGCAGCGTTGCAGGGGTCCGGGGGCAGCCCCAGCATTTT. Translated: CSVAGVRGQPQHF.

J is TRBJ1-2 and V is TRBV7-2; 8 bases line up with TRBD1. The germline gives CDR1 SGHTA, CDR2 FQGNSA. Germline trimming cut 4 bases from V and 4 bases from J; bases unmatched to any gene: 8. This CDR3 has 15 amino acids. CDR3 residues: CASSSRQGTFYGYTF. The CDR3 DNA is TGTGCCAGCAGCTCGCGACAGGGGACGTTCTATGGCTACACCTTC.

The CDR3 here is CASTPYNSPLHF. The CDR3 DNA follows: TGTGCCAGCACCCCTTATAATTCACCCCTCCACTTT. This chain connects TRBV2 to TRBJ1-6; D remains ambiguous. V was cut by 7 bases and J by 4 bases, with 5 bases left in between. In germline, CDR1 is SNHLY, CDR2 FYNNEI. The CDR3 spans 12 residues. Filled out from reference TRBV2 and TRBJ1-6, the complete variable domain reads EPEVTQTPSHQVTQMGQEVILRCVPISNHLYFYWYRQILGQKVEFLVSFYNNEISEKSEIFDDQFSVERPDGSNFTLKIRSTKLEDSAMYFCASTPYNSPLHFGNGTRLTVT.

The V call is TRBV11-2, the J call TRBJ1-2; 7 bases align to TRBD1. The ends lost 6 bases at V and 3 bases at J; junction bases unmatched: 1. Germline CDR1 SGHAT, CDR2 FQNNGV. This CDR3 is built from 12 residues. The CDR3 loop is CASRGQDYGYTF. CDR3 in DNA: TGTGCCAGCAGAGGACAGGACTATGGCTACACCTTC.